This TCR beta chain was recovered during a study of technical replicates of blood from a handful of donors. CDR1 and CDR2 (germline): MNHEY, SVGAGI. The V gene lost 7 bases and the J gene lost 2 bases, with 9 bases spanning the gap. The CDR3 runs to 13 residues. Data came from immunoSEQ multiplex PCR; TCRdb stores just in-frame clones and leaves some out. The repertoire holds 75,000 to 85,000 clones, approximately 75% seen once, with roughly 3.7% in the top ten. Material for sequencing was PBMCs. This chain links TRBV6-5 with TRBJ2-1; D unresolved. This TCR derives from a human donor in good health. Some clones in this sample may be carry-over from other donors' samples. CDR3 amino acids: CASTPAPYNEQFF. The CDR3 nucleotides are TGTGCCAGCACCCCCGCGCCCTACAATGAGCAGTTCTTC.